The 23 T cell receptor beta chains presented below share a single source sample, sequenced in a study of blood T cell repertoires in COVID-19. Measured with immunoSEQ multiplex PCR; TCRdb has only the in-frame clones, and not every one. The sample consists of about 160,000 clones, over 70% of them appearing once. Specimen: peripheral blood. The receptors here all came from a man aged 70-80 years with acute or convalescent COVID-19.

The chain uses TRBV7-8 and TRBJ2-1, with 7 bases identical to TRBD2. CDR1 and CDR2 from the germline V gene are SGHVS and FQNEAQ. V lost 3 bases to trimming and J lost 5 bases; unmatched junction nucleotides: 7. The CDR3 totals 15 residues. This CDR3 reads CASSLVGGSHNEQFF. CDR3 sequence (DNA): TGTGCCAGCAGCTTGGTGGGAGGGTCCCACAATGAGCAGTTCTTC.

The chain combines TRBV6-6 with TRBJ1-2; 9 bases line up with TRBD1. The CDR3 sequence is 13 residues long. CDR1 is MNHNY, CDR2 SVGAGI, per germline (reference sequence). V trimming: 6 bases; J trimming: 6 bases; junction bases outside the gene matches: 5. The CDR3: CASRTTGGDGYTF. Here the CDR3 DNA reads TGTGCCAGCAGAACCACAGGGGGCGATGGCTACACCTTC.

The chain links TRBV11-3 to TRBJ2-1, with 7 bases that match TRBD2. CDR1 is SGHNT, CDR2 YENEEA, per germline. Trimming at V came to 1 base and at J to 2 bases, leaving 5 bases not matched to a gene. The CDR3 runs 16 residues. As DNA, the CDR3 is TGTGCCAGCAGCTTAGTCCCTAGCGGAGCCTACAATGAGCAGTTCTTC. Translation gives CASSLVPSGAYNEQFF.

Comments on this clone: One end of the junction is discordant with germline, which a read error may explain. The V call is TRBV7-8, the J call TRBJ2-7; no definite D call. The germline V gene encodes CDR1 SGHVS and CDR2 FQNEAQ. The CDR3 is 15 amino acids. The CDR3 loop reads CASSLDGQMRYVQYF. The CDR3 nucleotides are TGTGCCAGCAGCTTAGACGGTCAGATGAGGTACGTGCAGTACTTC.

The genes are TRBV18 and TRBJ1-1; a possible D gene is TRBD1 (6 bases). Trimming cost V 4 bases and J 4 bases, with 10 bases left between them. CDR3 length: 13 residues. The germline V gene encodes CDR1 KGHSH and CDR2 LQKENI. CDR3 loop: CASSLDRSTEAFF. The CDR3 bases are TGTGCCAGCTCACTCGACAGGTCCACTGAAGCTTTCTTT.

The V call is TRBV5-5, the J call TRBJ1-5, with D hard to call. Looked up from germline, CDR1 is SGHKS and CDR2 is YYEKEE (reference sequence). The CDR3 totals 16 residues. Trimming took 1 base from V and 1 from J, leaving 12 bases between them. The CDR3 here is CASSLQTGISNQPQHF. The CDR3 DNA reads TGTGCCAGCAGCTTGCAGACGGGGATCAGCAATCAGCCCCAGCATTTT.

The chain uses TRBV6-5 and TRBJ2-1; 12 bases are shared with TRBD2. Looked up from germline, CDR1 is MNHEY and CDR2 is SVGAGI. J lost 6 bases, V lost 5 bases, and 5 bases had no gene match. This CDR3 comprises 15 residues. The chain's CDR3 is CASSHWTSGINEQFF. CDR3 DNA sequence: TGTGCCAGCAGTCATTGGACTAGCGGGATCAATGAGCAGTTCTTC.

The genes are TRBV4-3 and TRBJ1-4; TRBD1 matches 10 bases. Germline V CDR1 and CDR2: LGHNA, YSLEER. The CDR3 sequence is 19 residues long. The junction had 16 bases not matched to a gene; V was cut back by 1 base and J by 8 bases. The CDR3 sequence is CASSQAPPGTGVRGEKLFF. The DNA for the CDR3 is TGCGCCAGCAGCCAAGCACCCCCCGGGACAGGGGTTCGAGGCGAAAAACTGTTTTTT.

The chain is built from TRBV7-2 and TRBJ2-3; 7 positions agree with TRBD2. Looked up from germline, CDR1 is SGHTA and CDR2 is FQGNSA. Trimming took 0 bases from V and 5 from J; bases not matched to a gene: 2. The CDR3 totals 14 residues. This CDR3 is CASSLAGGGDTQYF. The CDR3 region has the DNA TGTGCCAGCAGCTTAGCGGGGGGGGGAGATACGCAGTATTTT.

In its sample, this clone was seen a few times. The rearrangement uses TRBV5-1 and TRBJ2-7, with D maybe TRBD1 (6 bases). The CDR3 has 14 residues. Germline values: CDR1 SGHRS, CDR2 YFSETQ. The V and J ends lost 4 bases and 0 bases respectively, with 11 bases between them. The CDR3: CASSPQTGSYEQYF. CDR3 in DNA: TGCGCCAGCAGCCCGCAGACAGGCTCCTACGAGCAGTACTTC.

This sequence joins TRBV5-1 and TRBJ1-4; D gene ambiguous. The CDR3 covers 17 residues. From germline, CDR1 is SGHRS and CDR2 YFSETQ. V lost 4 bases and J lost 0, with 16 bases in between. CDR3 sequence: CASSLGRATATNEKLFF. CDR3 nucleotides: TGCGCCAGCAGCCTCGGGAGGGCAACTGCAACTAATGAAAAACTGTTTTTT.

This rearrangement joins TRBV7-2 to TRBJ2-5, with TRBD2 matching over 12 bases. The CDR3 sequence is 16 residues long. With 5 bases clipped from V and 1 base from J, the junction kept 5 bases outside the gene matches. CDR1 and CDR2 (germline): SGHTA, FQGNSA. CDR3 nucleotides: TGTGCCAGCAGCGAAGGACTAGCGGGATTCCAAGAGACCCAGTACTTC. This sequence encodes CASSEGLAGFQETQYF.

The rearrangement links TRBV30 to TRBJ1-6, with D possibly TRBD1 on 6 matching bases. The CDR3 consists of 15 residues. Germline-derived CDR1 and CDR2 are GTSNPN and SVGIG (reference sequence). With 1 base removed from V and 7 bases from J, the gap between germline ends came to 14 bases. The CDR3 region has the DNA TGTGCCTGGAGTGGGGGTTGGGACAAGAATTCACCCCTCCACTTT. Residues: CAWSGGWDKNSPLHF.

J is TRBJ1-6 and V is TRBV6-2 or TRBV6-3, with TRBD1 as a possible D gene (6 bases). CDR1 is MNHEY, CDR2 SVGEGT, per germline. Trimming took 6 bases from V and 10 from J, leaving 19 bases between them. The CDR3 contains 15 residues. The CDR3 nucleotides are TGTGCCAGCAGCCTTCAAGGGGGGGCTAAGTCACCCCTCCACTTT. The encoded protein is CASSLQGGAKSPLHF.

The chain couples TRBV6-5 to TRBJ2-7; 9 bases fit TRBD1. Germline-derived CDR1 and CDR2 are MNHEY and SVGAGI. V was pared by 7 bases and J by 2 bases, with 9 bases of the junction left unmatched. This CDR3 comprises 15 residues. CDR3 sequence: CASNHNRGQAYEQYF. In nucleotides, the CDR3 is TGTGCCAGCAACCATAACAGGGGGCAGGCCTACGAGCAGTACTTC.

The chain combines TRBV5-1 with TRBJ2-2; 9 nucleotides match TRBD1. Trimming at V came to 0 bases and at J to 0 bases, leaving 15 bases not matched to a gene. CDR3 length equals 21 residues. From germline, CDR1 is SGHRS and CDR2 YFSETQ. The DNA of the CDR3 is TGCGCCAGCAGCTTGGTCCCCCGGGACAGGGCGGTCTTGGCGAACACCGGGGAGCTGTTTTTT. It translates to CASSLVPRDRAVLANTGELFF.

The rearrangement uses TRBV27 and TRBJ1-1; TRBD1 matches 9 bases. The CDR3 runs 14 residues. The germline V gene encodes CDR1 MNHEY and CDR2 SMNVEV (reference sequence). Trimming took 4 bases from V and 3 from J; bases not matched to a gene: 3. CDR3 DNA sequence: TGTGCCAGCAGTTCGGGACAGGGAGACACTGAAGCTTTCTTT. This encodes CASSSGQGDTEAFF.

The chain uses TRBV10-3 and TRBJ2-7; 10 nucleotides match TRBD1. The germline V gene encodes CDR1 ENHRY and CDR2 SYGVKD. The ends lost 10 bases at V and 0 bases at J; junction bases unmatched: 3. This CDR3 has 13 residues. CDR3 in DNA: TGTGCCACGACAGGGGGCCACTCCTACGAGCAGTACTTC. Protein: CATTGGHSYEQYF.

CDR3 sequence reads: CASSPRAGSGANVLTF. CDR3 nucleotide sequence: TGTGCCAGCAGCCCCCGGGCAGGGTCTGGGGCCAACGTCCTGACTTTC. The chain carries TRBV11-3 and TRBJ2-6; TRBD1 is a possible D gene (5 bases). Trimming stripped 5 bases from V and 1 base from J, with 12 bases between. The CDR3 has 16 residues. Per germline, CDR1 SGHNT and CDR2 YENEEA.

The CDR3 bases are TGTGCCAGTAGTCTGGGACAGTTCTCCTACGAGCAGTACTTC. It encodes CASSLGQFSYEQYF. The chain couples TRBV19 to TRBJ2-7, with 7 bases matching TRBD1. Unmatched junction bases numbered 4, after V lost 5 bases and J lost 0 bases. CDR3 length: 14 amino acids. CDR1 and CDR2 from the germline V gene are LNHDA and SQIVND (reference sequence).

This chain links TRBV11-3 with TRBJ1-4, with D possibly matching TRBD1 (6 bases). Germline V gene lookup returns CDR1 SGHNT and CDR2 YENEEA. This CDR3 contains 15 residues. V lost 1 base, J lost 3 bases, and 9 bases lay in between. Here the CDR3 DNA reads TGTGCCAGCAGCTTAGGACAGGTGGCTAATGAAAAACTGTTTTTT. It yields the protein CASSLGQVANEKLFF.

The V and J genes are TRBV19 and TRBJ1-1; TRBD1 matches 11 bases. The CDR3 is 14 amino acids. Germline CDR1 LNHDA, CDR2 SQIVND (reference sequence). Trimming took 6 bases from V and 5 from J; bases not matched to a gene: 5. For the CDR3, the DNA is TGTGCCAGTAGGGGGGACAGGGGGTATACTGAAGCTTTCTTT. Its translation: CASRGDRGYTEAFF.

This chain connects TRBV24-1 to TRBJ1-5; TRBD1 matches at 9 bases. The CDR3 is 14 amino acids. Germline V CDR1 and CDR2: KGHDR, SFDVKD. Losses at the gene ends were 8 bases for V and 3 bases for J; bases not matched to a gene: 4. The CDR3 DNA reads as TGTGCCACCAAGACAGGGGGAAACAATCAGCCCCAGCATTTT. It is translated as CATKTGGNNQPQHF.